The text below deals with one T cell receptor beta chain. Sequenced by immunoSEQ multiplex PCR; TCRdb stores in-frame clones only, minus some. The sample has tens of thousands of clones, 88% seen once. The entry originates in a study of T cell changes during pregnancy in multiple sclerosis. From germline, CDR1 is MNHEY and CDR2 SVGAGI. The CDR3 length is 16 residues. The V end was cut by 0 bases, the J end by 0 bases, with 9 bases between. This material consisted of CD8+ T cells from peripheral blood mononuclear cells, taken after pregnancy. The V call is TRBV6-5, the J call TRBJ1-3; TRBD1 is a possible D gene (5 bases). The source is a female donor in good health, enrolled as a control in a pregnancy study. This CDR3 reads CASSYSTVLSGNTIYF. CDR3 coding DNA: TGTGCCAGCAGTTACTCGACAGTCCTCTCTGGAAACACCATATATTTT.